This passage covers 7 T cell receptor beta chains from one sample sequenced in a study of PD-L1 blockade in urothelial cancer. TCRdb keeps only in-frame clones here, not all; method: immunoSEQ multiplex PCR. The sample holds more than 85,000 clones, about nine tenths seen once. Stated time point: pretreatment peripheral blood. Material: PBMCs, obtained around atezolizumab (anti-PD-L1) treatment. The receptor source for this set is a man in his 60s with urothelial cancer.

The rearrangement uses TRBV5-1 and TRBJ1-1, with D hard to call. Germline CDR1 SGHRS, CDR2 YFSETQ. This CDR3 region has 14 residues. Trimming left V 0 bases short and J 2 bases short, with 8 bases between. CDR3 sequence (DNA): TGCGCCAGCAGCTTGGCCCAGTTCAACACTGAAGCTTTCTTT. Protein: CASSLAQFNTEAFF. Full variable domain (missing parts from reference TRBV5-1 and TRBJ1-1): KAGVTQTPRYLIKTRGQQVTLSCSPISGHRSVSWYQQTPGQGLQFLFEYFSETQRNKGNFPGRFSGRQFSNSRSEMNVSTLELGDSALYLCASSLAQFNTEAFFGQGTRLTVV.

V usage is TRBV10-3 and J usage is TRBJ2-7; perhaps TRBD2 as D (5 bases). This CDR3 comprises 12 residues. Germline assignment: CDR1 ENHRY and CDR2 SYGVKD. V shed 5 bases and J shed 2 bases, with 7 bases lying between them. In nucleotides, the CDR3 is TGTGCCATCAGTTTGGAGGCCTACGAGCAGTACTTC. Its translation is CAISLEAYEQYF.

J is TRBJ1-5 and V is TRBV6-1; the D gene is possibly TRBD1 (5 bases). Germline values: CDR1 MNHNS, CDR2 SASEGT. The CDR3 is 13 residues long. V was pared by 0 bases and J by 11 bases, with 11 bases between. CDR3 loop: CASSEARRGSQHF. Written as DNA, the CDR3 is TGTGCCAGCAGTGAAGCGCGTCGGGGGTCCCAGCATTTT.

The chain recombines TRBV5-6 with TRBJ1-2; 8 bases line up with TRBD1. Germline assignment: CDR1 SGHDT and CDR2 YYEEEE. The CDR3 is 13 residues long. V shed 4 bases and J 4 bases; nucleotides not matched to a gene: 3. The CDR3: CASSQDRVYGYTF. CDR3 nucleotide sequence: TGTGCCAGCAGCCAGGACAGGGTCTATGGCTACACCTTC.

This sequence joins TRBV11-2 and TRBJ2-7; 13 positions match TRBD2. J was trimmed by 6 bases and V by 4 bases; bases with no gene match: 9. Per germline, CDR1 SGHAT and CDR2 FQNNGV. This CDR3 region has 16 residues. The CDR3 loop is CASSSGGLAGSLEQYF. In DNA form, the CDR3 reads TGTGCCAGCAGCTCAGGGGGACTAGCGGGATCCCTCGAGCAGTACTTC.

This chain joins TRBV9 and TRBJ1-6; 10 bases align to TRBD1. The V gene's germline CDR1 is SGDLS and CDR2 YYNGEE. This CDR3 has 13 residues. V shed 4 bases and J 12 bases; nucleotides not matched to a gene: 4. CDR3 nucleotides: TGTGCCAGCAGCCTAGGGACAGGGGAACCCCTCCACTTT. Translation: CASSLGTGEPLHF. Using reference TRBV9 and TRBJ1-6 for the parts outside the CDR3, the full variable domain is DSGVTQTPKHLITATGQRVTLRCSPRSGDLSVYWYQQSLDQGLQFLIQYYNGEERAKGNILERFSAQQFPDLHSELNLSSLELGDSALYFCASSLGTGEPLHFGNGTRLTVT.

This chain uses TRBV19 with TRBJ1-2; D uncertain. The CDR3 length is 13 residues. Germline V gene data show CDR1 as LNHDA and CDR2 as SQIVND (reference sequence). Trimming left V 1 base short and J 2 bases short, with 5 bases between. CDR3 coding DNA: TGTGCCAGTAGTATAGGAGAGAACTATGGCTACACCTTC. The encoded protein is CASSIGENYGYTF.